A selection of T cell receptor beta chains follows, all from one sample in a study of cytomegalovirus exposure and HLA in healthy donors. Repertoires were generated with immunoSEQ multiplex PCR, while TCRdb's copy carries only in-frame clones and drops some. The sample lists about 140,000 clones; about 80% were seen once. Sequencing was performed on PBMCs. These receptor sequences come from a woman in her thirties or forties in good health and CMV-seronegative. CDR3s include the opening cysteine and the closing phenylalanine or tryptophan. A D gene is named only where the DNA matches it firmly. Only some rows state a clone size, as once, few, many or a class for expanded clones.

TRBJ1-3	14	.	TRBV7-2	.	CASTFASSGNTIYF	TGTGCCAGCACCTTCGCGAGCTCTGGAAACACCATATATTTT
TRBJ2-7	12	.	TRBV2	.	CASSLNLYEQYF	TGTGCCAGCAGTCTTAATCTCTACGAGCAGTACTTC
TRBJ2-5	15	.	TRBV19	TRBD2	CASSVAGLSKETQYF	TGTGCCAGTAGTGTAGCGGGACTAAGCAAGGAGACCCAGTACTTC
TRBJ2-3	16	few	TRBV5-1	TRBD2	CASTAMAGGSTDTQYF	TGCGCCAGCACTGCGATGGCGGGAGGTAGCACAGATACGCAGTATTTT
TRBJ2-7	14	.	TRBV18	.	CASSPPASVGEQYF	TGTGCCAGCTCACCACCGGCTAGCGTTGGCGAGCAGTACTTC
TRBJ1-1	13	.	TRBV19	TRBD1	CASSVDRVGEAFF	TGTGCCAGTAGTGTGGACAGGGTAGGGGAGGCTTTCTTT
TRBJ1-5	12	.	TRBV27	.	CASSSLFQPQHF	TGTGCCAGCAGTTCCCTTTTCCAGCCCCAGCATTTT
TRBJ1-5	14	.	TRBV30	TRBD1	CAWSQDRGNQPQHF	TGTGCCTGGAGTCAGGACAGGGGGAATCAGCCCCAGCATTTT
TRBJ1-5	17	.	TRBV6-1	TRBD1	CASSAVQQGAGNQPQHF	TGTGCCAGCAGTGCAGTTCAACAGGGGGCCGGGAATCAGCCCCAGCATTTT
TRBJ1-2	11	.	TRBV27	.	CASRSNYGYTF	TGTGCCAGCAGGAGTAACTATGGCTACACCTTC
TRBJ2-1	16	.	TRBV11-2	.	CASSPIRGPLDNEQFF	TGTGCCAGCAGCCCGATCAGGGGACCTCTCGACAATGAGCAGTTCTTC
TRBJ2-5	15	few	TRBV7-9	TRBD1	CASSFAYRGLETQYF	TGTGCCAGCAGCTTCGCCTATAGGGGGCTGGAGACCCAGTACTTC
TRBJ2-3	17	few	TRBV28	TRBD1	CASRYPKGQGFTDTQYF	TGTGCCAGCAGATACCCGAAGGGACAGGGGTTTACAGATACGCAGTATTTT
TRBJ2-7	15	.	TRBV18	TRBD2	CASSPLAGEDYEQYF	TGTGCCAGCTCACCTTTAGCGGGAGAGGACTACGAGCAGTACTTC
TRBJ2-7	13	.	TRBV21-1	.	CASSGEGYYEQYF	TGTGCCAGCTCGGGGGAGGGCTACTACGAGCAGTACTTC
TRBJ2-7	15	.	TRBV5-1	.	CASTFGGGLSYEQYF	TGCGCCAGCACGTTTGGCGGGGGCCTCTCCTACGAGCAGTACTTC
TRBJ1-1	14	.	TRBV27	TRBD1	CASSLDRQGTEAFF	TGTGCCAGCAGTTTAGATCGACAGGGCACTGAAGCTTTCTTT
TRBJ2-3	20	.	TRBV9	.	CASSVKPSGSSSSSTDTQYF	TGTGCCAGCAGCGTAAAACCTTCTGGGTCTAGCAGTTCTAGCACAGATACGCAGTATTTT
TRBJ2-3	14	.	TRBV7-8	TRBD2	CASSFSGSTDTQYF	TGTGCCAGCAGCTTTAGCGGGAGCACAGATACGCAGTATTTT
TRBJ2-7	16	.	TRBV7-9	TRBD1	CASSLPRQGYSYEQYF	TGTGCCAGCAGCCTCCCAAGACAGGGATACTCCTACGAGCAGTACTTC
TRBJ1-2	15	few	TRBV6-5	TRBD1	CASRFGDRDNYGYTF	TGTGCCAGTAGGTTCGGGGACAGGGATAACTATGGCTACACCTTC
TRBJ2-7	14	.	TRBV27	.	CASSSPDRPHEQYF	TGTGCCAGCAGTTCTCCGGACAGACCACACGAGCAGTACTTC
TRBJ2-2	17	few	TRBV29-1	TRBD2	CSVVTSGRSTNTGELFF	TGCAGCGTTGTAACTAGCGGGAGGTCAACGAACACCGGGGAGCTGTTTTTT
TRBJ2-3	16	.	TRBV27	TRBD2	CASSQSLAGTGDTQYF	TGTGCCAGCAGCCAATCTCTAGCGGGGACGGGAGATACGCAGTATTTT
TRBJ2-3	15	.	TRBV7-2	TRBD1	CASSPNGQGADTQYF	TGTGCCAGCAGCCCCAACGGACAGGGGGCAGATACGCAGTATTTT
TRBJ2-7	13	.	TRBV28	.	CASSYQGYYEQYF	TGTGCCAGCAGCTATCAGGGATACTACGAGCAGTACTTC
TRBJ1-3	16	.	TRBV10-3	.	CAISREGIPSGNTIYF	TGTGCCATCAGTAGGGAGGGGATCCCCTCTGGAAACACCATATATTTT
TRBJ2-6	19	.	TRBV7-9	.	CASRHKSFSWSSGANVLTF	TGTGCCAGCAGACATAAGAGTTTCTCCTGGAGCTCTGGGGCCAACGTCCTGACTTTC
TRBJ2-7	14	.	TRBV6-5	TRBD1	CASSVVQGVHEQYF	TGTGCCAGCAGTGTCGTACAGGGGGTCCACGAGCAGTACTTC
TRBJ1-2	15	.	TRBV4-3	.	CASSATRGTPYGYTF	TGCGCCAGCAGCGCCACACGGGGGACCCCCTATGGCTACACCTTC
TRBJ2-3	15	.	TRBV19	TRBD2	CASRVSGTLPDTQYF	TGTGCCAGTAGGGTTAGCGGGACCCTTCCAGATACGCAGTATTTT
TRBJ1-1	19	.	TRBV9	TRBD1	CASSVAGEGQGRRNTEAFF	TGTGCCAGCAGCGTAGCAGGGGAGGGACAGGGGCGAAGAAACACTGAAGCTTTCTTT
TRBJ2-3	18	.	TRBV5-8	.	CASSSPPWDNKPTDTQYF	TGTGCCAGCAGCTCTCCCCCTTGGGACAACAAACCTACAGATACGCAGTATTTT
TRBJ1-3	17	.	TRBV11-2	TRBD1	CASSLGPDRVSGNTIYF	TGTGCCAGCAGCTTAGGCCCGGACAGGGTCTCTGGAAACACCATATATTTT
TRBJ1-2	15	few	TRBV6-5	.	CASSYPLRALGGYTF	TGTGCCAGCAGTTACCCATTGCGGGCTTTAGGGGGCTACACCTTC
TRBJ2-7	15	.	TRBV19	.	CASSVSGDYNYEQYF	TGTGCCAGTAGTGTGAGCGGCGACTACAACTACGAGCAGTACTTC
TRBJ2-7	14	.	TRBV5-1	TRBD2	CASSLEASGYEQYF	TGCGCCAGCAGCTTGGAGGCTAGCGGCTACGAGCAGTACTTC
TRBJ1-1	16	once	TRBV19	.	CASSIGGGSVNTEAFF	TGTGCCAGTAGTATAGGGGGGGGCTCGGTGAACACTGAAGCTTTCTTT
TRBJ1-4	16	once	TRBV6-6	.	CASSSRRSELGEKLFF	TGTGCCAGCAGTAGCAGGCGATCAGAGTTAGGTGAAAAACTGTTTTTT
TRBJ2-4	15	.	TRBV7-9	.	CASSSRGGPVSIQYF	TGTGCCAGCAGCTCCCGGGGAGGACCGGTCAGCATTCAGTACTTC
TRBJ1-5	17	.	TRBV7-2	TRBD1	CASSFDRGAFSNQPQHF	TGTGCCAGCAGCTTTGACAGGGGCGCATTCAGCAATCAGCCCCAGCATTTT
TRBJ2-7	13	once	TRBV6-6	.	CASRSSGSYEQYF	TGTGCCAGCAGGTCCTCGGGGTCGTACGAGCAGTACTTC
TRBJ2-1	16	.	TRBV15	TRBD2	CATSPPLAGGYNEQFF	TGTGCCACCTCCCCCCCACTAGCGGGAGGCTACAATGAGCAGTTCTTC
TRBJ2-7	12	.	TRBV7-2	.	CTSSLRRDEQYF	TGTACCAGCAGCTTGCGGAGGGACGAGCAGTACTTC
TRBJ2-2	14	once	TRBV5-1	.	CASSLGTATGELFF	TGCGCCAGCAGCTTGGGGACAGCCACCGGGGAGCTGTTTTTT
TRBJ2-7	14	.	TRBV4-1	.	CASSQGRGTYEQYF	TGCGCCAGCAGCCAGGGTCGGGGTACCTACGAGCAGTACTTC